This record covers a single T cell receptor (beta chain). The protocol was immunoSEQ multiplex PCR, while the TCRdb copy is restricted to in-frame clones and leaves out a portion. The table lists 150,000 to 200,000 clones, 70% to 90% of them singletons. These data come from a study of blood T cell repertoires in COVID-19. The source material was peripheral blood. The sequence came from a man in his 60s with active or convalescent COVID-19.

The chain's CDR3 is CATSGTYQGDTQYF. The DNA for the CDR3 is TGTGCCACCAGTGGGACTTATCAGGGGGATACGCAGTATTTT. The chain couples TRBV24-1 to TRBJ2-3; TRBD1 is a possible D gene (6 bases). Trimming cost V 5 bases and J 6 bases, with 14 bases left between them. The length of the CDR3 is 14 residues. Germline V gives CDR1 KGHDR, CDR2 SFDVKD.